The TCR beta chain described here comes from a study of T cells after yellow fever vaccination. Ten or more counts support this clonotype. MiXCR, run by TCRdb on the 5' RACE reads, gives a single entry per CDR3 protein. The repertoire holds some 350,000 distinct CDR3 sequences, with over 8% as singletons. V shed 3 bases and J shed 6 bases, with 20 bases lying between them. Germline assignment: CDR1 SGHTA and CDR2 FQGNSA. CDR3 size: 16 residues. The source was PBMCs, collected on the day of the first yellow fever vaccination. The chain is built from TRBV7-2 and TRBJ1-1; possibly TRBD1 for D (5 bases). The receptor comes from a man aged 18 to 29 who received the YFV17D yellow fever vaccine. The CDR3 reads CASSLGRSDGGAEAFF. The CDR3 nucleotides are TGTGCCAGCAGCTTGGGACGTTCGGACGGGGGGGCTGAAGCTTTCTTT.